The entry below describes one T cell receptor beta chain. Its antigen is unknown. No much larger clone exists at a distance of one base, and base qualities are not known. This sample was taken from a study of blood T cells in healthy people across ages (dated by TCRdb to between 2014 and 2017). Study-wide context: In model experiments, template switching captured roughly one uniquely barcoded TCR beta cDNA molecule for every two T cells. The donors were split into four age groups: young (average about 15 years), middle-aged (around 37), aged (more than 55) and long-lived (over 75). For two donors (one aged 18 to 30 and one aged 80 or older), the study analyzed two additional independent replicas of 1 million unique cDNA reads from the same blood draw. To track age-related changes in TCR beta repertoire diversity, the study relied on deep sequencing normalized with unique cDNA molecular identifiers. To avoid experimental bias, donors of different ages were distributed randomly across sequencing lanes.

CDR1 SGHVS and CDR2 FNYEAQ were looked up in the germline V gene. The CDR3 sequence holds 18 residues, the cysteine and phenylalanine included. CDR3 DNA only is kept here, 54 bases in frame from base 1. V is trimmed back by 6 bases and J by 1 base, and the junction contains 12 bases that no gene match accounts for. What the research found in general, with its limitations: The percentage of naive T cells measured by flow cytometry correlated strongly with observed TCR beta diversity. Because the CMV infection status of the donors was unknown, age-related changes in expanded clonotypes may potentially have been confounded. The long-lived group showed more naive CD4+ T cells, fewer expanded clones and increased TCR diversity than the aged group, suggesting age selection. As age increased, observed TCR beta diversity per million T cells dropped in a roughly linear way, and a significant reduction was already evident by age roughly 40. Estimates of total diversity based on one million sequenced T cells were considered lower bounds and underestimates. Because profiling used bulk unsorted PBMCs, naive and antigen-experienced compartments could not be compared conclusively.

The method was 5' RACE. Sequencing was carried out with an Illumina HiSeq 2500. A second roughly 6 to 12 cycle PCR used a sample-barcoded 5' primer and a J-beta primer mix. A unique molecular identifier was introduced onto each TCR beta cDNA molecule by a template-switch 5' adaptor carrying 12 random nucleotides. Each sample yielded at least 2.5 million CDR3-containing paired-end reads. The Mint cDNA synthesis kit, primed by a TRBC-specific oligonucleotide, was used to synthesize first-strand cDNA from all RNA. Following uracil-DNA glycosylase treatment, all cDNA underwent a first 18-cycle PCR with the universal primers M1SS and BC2_uni_R. As for how the authors treated the data: Normalization of each sample was performed by random selection of 1 million high-quality reads, each carrying a distinct molecular identifier. Instead of being binned into consensus sequences, reads with shared molecular identifiers were discarded. MiTCR, run with a Q25 quality threshold and the strictest error-elimination algorithm, handled CDR3 identification, clonotype clustering and error correction. A nonparametric unseen species model using Euler transformation provided a lower-bound estimate of total TCR beta diversity. The raw public data were reprocessed by TCRdb itself: fastp quality trimming at Q25, MiXCR clonotype calling, in-frame beta chains only. Rows matching on CDR3 protein sequence are summarized as one entry with the most common DNA and genes. TCRdb's processing, not the authors' own work, is the source of the V and J calls. The sample has 650,000 to 950,000 distinct CDR3 sequences on record, approximately 48% of them singletons. About a fifth of the sample goes to the ten largest clones.

The 39 donors, aged 6 to 90 years, were systemically healthy Caucasian individuals from Russia. About 9.8 milliliters of peripheral blood were drawn from each donor into EDTA-treated Vacutainer tubes. Ficoll-Paque density-gradient centrifugation was used to isolate PBMCs, with at least 7 million obtained per sample. Total RNA was extracted from PBMCs with Trizol reagent, with at least 5 micrograms obtained per sample. For every donor, an aliquot of PBMCs went through flow cytometry to measure the percentages of naive CD45RAhigh/CD27high T cells. The chain couples TRBV7-6 to TRBJ2-1; TRBD1 lines up with 10 middle nucleotides. The sequence came from a man between 60 and 75 years old in good health. Sequenced input: blood. The CDR3 reads as follows: CASREGTGERKSYNEQFF. The DNA is as follows: TGTGCCAGCAGGGAGGGGACAGGGGAAAGGAAGTCCTACAATGAGCAGTTCTTC. The variable domain in full, with residues beyond the CDR3 obtained from the reference TRBV7-6 and TRBJ2-1 genes, is GAGVSQSPRYKVTKRGQDVALRCDPISGHVSLYWYRQALGQGPEFLTYFNYEAQQDKSGLPNDRFSAERPEGSISTLTIQRTEQRDSAMYRCASREGTGERKSYNEQFFGPGTRLTVL.